These 10 T cell receptor beta chains share one sample of origin, sequenced in a study of T-cell memory formation after mild COVID-19. Each CDR3 protein is one row after TCRdb ran MiXCR on the 5' RACE reads. The table records around 390,000 distinct CDR3 sequences, about 16% of them present only once. Sequencing was performed on PBMCs or a T cell subset sorted from them (not recorded which). Receptor source: a man aged 18 to 30 who had mild COVID-19 (a few samples of this study predate the infection). Cell type and time point are not known.

The chain links TRBV3-1 to TRBJ1-1, with a possible D match to TRBD1 (5 bases). The CDR3 is 14 residues long. The V gene's germline CDR1 is LGHDT and CDR2 YNNKEL (reference sequence). V was pared by 4 bases and J by 5 bases, with 14 bases between. The CDR3 nucleotides are TGTGCCAGCAGCCCAGCCGTGGGGCGAACTGAAGCTTTCTTT. Residues: CASSPAVGRTEAFF.

This clonotype has more than one count but fewer than ten. The rearrangement uses TRBV5-4 and TRBJ2-1; D not resolved. The CDR3 totals 13 residues. In germline, CDR1 is SGHNT, CDR2 YYREEE (reference sequence). Trimming took 4 bases from V and 3 from J, leaving 8 bases between them. The CDR3 region is CASSAGDYNEQFF. The DNA of the CDR3 is TGTGCCAGCAGCGCTGGGGACTACAATGAGCAGTTCTTC.

This clonotype has a handful of counts. V gene TRBV4-1 combines with J gene TRBJ2-7, with a possible D match to TRBD2 (7 bases). The CDR3 loop spans 15 amino acids. The germline gives CDR1 MGHRA, CDR2 YSYEKL. V lost 0 bases and J 3 bases, leaving 12 bases between the germline ends. The CDR3 DNA is TGCGCCAGCAGCCAAGACCCGGGGGGCGTCTACGAGCAGTACGTC. Translated, it gives CASSQDPGGVYEQYV.

This clonotype has at least ten counts. The V and J genes are TRBV7-2 and TRBJ2-5; TRBD1 aligns across 7 bases. The CDR3 has 13 residues. The J segment lost 5 bases and the V segment lost 7 bases, leaving 7 bases of the junction unmatched. Germline CDR1 is SGHTA and CDR2 is FQGNSA. CDR3 in DNA: TGTGCCAGCACCACAGGGGCCCGGGAGACCCAGTACTTC. It translates to CASTTGARETQYF.

V and J are TRBV6-5 and TRBJ2-7, with TRBD1 matching over 10 bases. The CDR3 extends over 16 amino acids. From germline, CDR1 is MNHEY and CDR2 SVGAGI. The ends lost 4 bases at V and 3 bases at J; junction bases unmatched: 9. CDR3 protein: CASSSYGRTGGYEQYF. The CDR3 bases are TGTGCCAGCAGTTCCTACGGGAGGACAGGGGGCTACGAGCAGTACTTC.

There are a few counts of this clonotype. V is TRBV7-3 and J is TRBJ2-1, with D maybe TRBD2 (5 bases). CDR3 size: 15 residues. Between the trimmed V and J ends, which lost 0 bases and 15 bases, there was a span of 21 bases. Germline lookup yields CDR1 SGHTA and CDR2 FQGTGA. The CDR3 sequence is CASSLTAEVGYPAFF. The CDR3 DNA reads TGTGCCAGCAGCTTAACGGCGGAGGTCGGCTACCCGGCGTTCTTC.

This rearrangement joins TRBV28 to TRBJ2-7; 9 bases are a match to TRBD1. After removal of 2 bases from V and 7 bases from J, the junction contained 9 bases not matched to a gene. The length of the CDR3 is 15 residues. Germline lookup yields CDR1 MDHEN and CDR2 SYDVKM. This CDR3 reads CASSLRGQGPAEQYV. CDR3 nucleotide sequence: TGTGCCAGCAGTTTACGGGGACAGGGACCTGCAGAGCAGTACGTC.

This clonotype showed up many times. This chain connects TRBV20-1 to TRBJ1-5; 8 nucleotides line up with TRBD1. Looked up from germline, CDR1 is DFQATT and CDR2 is SNEGSKA (reference sequence). J gave up 2 bases and V 6 bases, and 6 bases lay outside the gene matches. This CDR3 has 14 residues. CDR3 region: CSAQGASGNQPQHF. For the CDR3, the DNA is TGCAGTGCCCAGGGGGCGTCGGGCAATCAGCCCCAGCATTTT.

The CDR3 DNA is TGTGCCAGCAGCCTGACAGGGGGCGGCTTAAATGAGCAGTTCTTC. Amino acids: CASSLTGGGLNEQFF. The chain has TRBV7-2 and TRBJ2-1; TRBD1 matches at 10 bases. The CDR3 totals 15 residues. The trim removed 5 bases at V and 7 bases at J, leaving 8 bases unmatched. Germline V gene sequence: CDR1 SGHTA, CDR2 FQGNSA.

The CDR3 is CASSVGPGPRSGANVLTF. Here the CDR3 DNA reads TGTGCCAGCAGCGTAGGGCCAGGACCCCGCTCTGGGGCCAACGTCCTGACTTTC. The chain has TRBV9 and TRBJ2-6; D is unclear. This CDR3 has 18 residues. The V gene's germline CDR1 is SGDLS and CDR2 YYNGEE. V dropped 0 bases and J dropped 0 bases, with 13 bases sitting between them.